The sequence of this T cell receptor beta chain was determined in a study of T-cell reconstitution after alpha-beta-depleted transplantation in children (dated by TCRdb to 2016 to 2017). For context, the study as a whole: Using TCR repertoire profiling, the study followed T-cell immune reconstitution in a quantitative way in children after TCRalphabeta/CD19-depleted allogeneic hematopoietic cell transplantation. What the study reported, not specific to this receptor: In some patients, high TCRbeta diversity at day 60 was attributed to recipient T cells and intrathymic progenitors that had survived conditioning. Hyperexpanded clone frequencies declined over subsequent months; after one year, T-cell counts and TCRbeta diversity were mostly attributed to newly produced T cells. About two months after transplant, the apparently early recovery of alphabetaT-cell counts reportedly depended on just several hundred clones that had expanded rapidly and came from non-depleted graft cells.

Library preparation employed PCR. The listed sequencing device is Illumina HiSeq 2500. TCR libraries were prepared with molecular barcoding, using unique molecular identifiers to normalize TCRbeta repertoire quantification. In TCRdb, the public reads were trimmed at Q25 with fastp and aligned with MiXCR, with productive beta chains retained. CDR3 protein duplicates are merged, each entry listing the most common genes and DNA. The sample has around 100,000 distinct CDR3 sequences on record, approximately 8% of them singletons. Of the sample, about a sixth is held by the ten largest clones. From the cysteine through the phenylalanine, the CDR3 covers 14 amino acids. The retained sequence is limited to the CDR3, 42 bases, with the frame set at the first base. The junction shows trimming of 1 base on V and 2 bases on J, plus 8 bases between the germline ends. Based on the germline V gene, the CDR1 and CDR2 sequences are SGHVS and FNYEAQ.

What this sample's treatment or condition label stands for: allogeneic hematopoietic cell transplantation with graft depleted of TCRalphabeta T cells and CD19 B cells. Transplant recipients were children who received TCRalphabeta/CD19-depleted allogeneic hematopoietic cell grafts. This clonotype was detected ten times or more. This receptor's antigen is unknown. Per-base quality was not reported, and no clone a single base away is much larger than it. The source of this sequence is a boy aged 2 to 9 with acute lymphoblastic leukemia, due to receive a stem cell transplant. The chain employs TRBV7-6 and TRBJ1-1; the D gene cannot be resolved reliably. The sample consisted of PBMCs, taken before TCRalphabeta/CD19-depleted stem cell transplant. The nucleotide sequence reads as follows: TGTGCCAGCAGCTTAGATGGAGGTAACACTGAAGCTTTCTTT. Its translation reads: CASSLDGGNTEAFF.